This T cell receptor (beta chain) was retrieved from a study of T cells in narcolepsy. Turning to this clone: Its antigen is as yet unknown.

Study-level points and caveats: Blood of same and different patients, but not healthy controls, reportedly held recurring autoreactive clonotypes. Same-patient CSF and blood CD4+ T cell clonotypes included HCRT-specific and TRIB2-specific autoreactive ones. Autoreactive clone sequences were missing from some blood memory CD4+ repertoires.

Method: immunoSEQ multiplex PCR; TCRdb's copy keeps in-frame clones and lacks some. The data contain tens of thousands of clones, 92% of them singletons. The V gene's germline CDR1 is MNHNY and CDR2 SVGAGI (reference sequence). V shed 6 bases, J shed 4 bases, and the junction held 7 bases outside the gene matches. The CDR3 consists of 15 residues. V gene TRBV6-6 combines with J gene TRBJ2-3, with 10 bases that match TRBD1. The sequence was obtained from a human donor with narcolepsy. Sequenced input: CD45RA- memory CD4+ T cells from PBMCs. DNA for the CDR3: TGTGCCAGCAGGTACACGACAGGGGGCGCAGATACGCAGTATTTT. It codes for CASRYTTGGADTQYF.